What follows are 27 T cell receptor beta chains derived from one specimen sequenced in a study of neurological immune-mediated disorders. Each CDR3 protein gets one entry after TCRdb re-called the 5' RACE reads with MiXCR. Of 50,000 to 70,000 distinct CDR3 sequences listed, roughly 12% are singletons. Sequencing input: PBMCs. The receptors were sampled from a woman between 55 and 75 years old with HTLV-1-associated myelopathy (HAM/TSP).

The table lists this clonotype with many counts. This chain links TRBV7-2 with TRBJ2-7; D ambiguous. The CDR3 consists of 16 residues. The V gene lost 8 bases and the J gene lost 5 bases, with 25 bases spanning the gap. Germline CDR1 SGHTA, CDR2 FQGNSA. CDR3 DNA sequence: TGTGCCAGCGGGGAATTCGGGTCTTCTCGCCCGGACGAGCAGTACTTC. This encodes CASGEFGSSRPDEQYF. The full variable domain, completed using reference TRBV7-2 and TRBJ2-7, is GAGVSQSPSNKVTEKGKDVELRCDPISGHTALYWYRQSLGQGLEFLIYFQGNSAPDKSGLPSDRFSAERTGGSVSTLTIQRTQQEDSAVYLCASGEFGSSRPDEQYFGPGTRLTVT.

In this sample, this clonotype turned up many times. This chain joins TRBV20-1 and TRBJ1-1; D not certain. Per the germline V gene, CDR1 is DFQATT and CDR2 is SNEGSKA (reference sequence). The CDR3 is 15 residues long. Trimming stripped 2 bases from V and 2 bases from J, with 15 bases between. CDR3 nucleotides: TGCAGTGCTAGACCCACTTTAACTCGAAACACTGAAGCTTTCTTT. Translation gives CSARPTLTRNTEAFF.

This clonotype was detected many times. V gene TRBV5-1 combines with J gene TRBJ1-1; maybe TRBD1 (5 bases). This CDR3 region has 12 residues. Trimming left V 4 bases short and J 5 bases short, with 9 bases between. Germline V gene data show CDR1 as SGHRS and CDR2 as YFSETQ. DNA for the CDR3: TGCGCCAGCAGCCAAGGGGTGACTGAAGCTTTCTTT. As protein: CASSQGVTEAFF.

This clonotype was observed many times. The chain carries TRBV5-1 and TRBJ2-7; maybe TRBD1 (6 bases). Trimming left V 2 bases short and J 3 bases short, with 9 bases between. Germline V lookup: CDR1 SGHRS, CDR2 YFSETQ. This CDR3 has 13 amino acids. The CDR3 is CASSFSGDYEQYF. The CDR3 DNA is TGCGCCAGCAGCTTTTCAGGGGACTACGAGCAGTACTTC.

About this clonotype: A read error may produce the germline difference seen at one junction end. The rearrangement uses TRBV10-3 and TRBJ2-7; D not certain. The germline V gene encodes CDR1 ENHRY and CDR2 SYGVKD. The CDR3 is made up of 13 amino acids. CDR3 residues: CVISHPWGYEQYF. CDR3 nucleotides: TGTGTCATCAGTCACCCTTGGGGCTACGAGCAGTACTTC.

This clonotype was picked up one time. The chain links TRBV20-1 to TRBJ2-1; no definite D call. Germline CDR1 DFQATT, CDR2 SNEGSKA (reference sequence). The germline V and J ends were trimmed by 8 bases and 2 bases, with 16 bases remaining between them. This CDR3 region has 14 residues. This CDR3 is CSTKDMSPYNEQFF. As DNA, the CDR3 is TGCAGTACTAAAGACATGAGCCCCTACAATGAGCAGTTCTTC.

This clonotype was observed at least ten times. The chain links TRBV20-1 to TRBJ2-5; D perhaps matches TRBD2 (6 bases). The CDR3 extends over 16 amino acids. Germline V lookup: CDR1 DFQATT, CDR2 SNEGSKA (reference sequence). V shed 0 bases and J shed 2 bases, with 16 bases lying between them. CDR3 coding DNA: TGCAGTGCTAGAGATTTTTCGGGAGTCGTTCAAGAGACCCAGTACTTC. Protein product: CSARDFSGVVQETQYF.

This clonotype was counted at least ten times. The CDR3, as DNA: TGTGCCAGCAGCTTGGGACTAGCCTCCGGGGAGCTGTTTTTT. Translated: CASSLGLASGELFF. The chain joins TRBV11-2 to TRBJ2-2, with 9 bases identical to TRBD2. CDR3 length equals 14 residues. The germline gives CDR1 SGHAT, CDR2 FQNNGV. V was pared by 3 bases and J by 6 bases, with 2 bases of the junction left unmatched.

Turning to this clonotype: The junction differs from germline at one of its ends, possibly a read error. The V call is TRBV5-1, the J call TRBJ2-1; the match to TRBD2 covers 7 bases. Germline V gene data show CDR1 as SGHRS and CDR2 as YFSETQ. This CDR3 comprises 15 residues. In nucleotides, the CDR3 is TGCGCCAGCAGCTCTCTAGCGGTAGGGCAGAATGAGAAGTTCTTC. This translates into CASSSLAVGQNEKFF.

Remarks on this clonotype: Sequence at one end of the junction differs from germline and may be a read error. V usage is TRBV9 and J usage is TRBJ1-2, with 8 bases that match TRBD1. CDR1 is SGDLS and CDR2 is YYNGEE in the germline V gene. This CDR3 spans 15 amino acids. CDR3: CASSLGQAANDGYTF. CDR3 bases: TGTGCCAGCAGCCTGGGACAGGCCGCTAACGATGGCTACACCTTC.

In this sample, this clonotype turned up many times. The CDR3 loop is CSASSTVGGEQFF. The CDR3 nucleotides read TGCAGTGCTAGTTCCACAGTGGGTGGTGAGCAGTTCTTC. This rearrangement joins TRBV20-1 to TRBJ2-1; no reliable D call. This CDR3 spans 13 amino acids. Trimming shortened V by 3 bases and J by 9 bases, and 15 bases separated the two germline ends. In germline, CDR1 is DFQATT, CDR2 SNEGSKA (reference sequence).

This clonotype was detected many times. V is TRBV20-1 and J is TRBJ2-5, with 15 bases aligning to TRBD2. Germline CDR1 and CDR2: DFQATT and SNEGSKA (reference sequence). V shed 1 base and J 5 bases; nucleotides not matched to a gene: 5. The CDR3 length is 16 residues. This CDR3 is CSARVRGLAGGETQYF. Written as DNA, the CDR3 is TGCAGTGCTAGAGTCCGAGGACTAGCGGGAGGGGAGACCCAGTACTTC.

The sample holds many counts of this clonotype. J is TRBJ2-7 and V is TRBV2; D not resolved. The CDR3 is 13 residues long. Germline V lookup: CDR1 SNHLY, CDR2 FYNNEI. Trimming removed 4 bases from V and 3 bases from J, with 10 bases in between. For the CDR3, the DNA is TGTGCCAGCAGTGTCGAGGCCTACTACGAGCAGTACTTC. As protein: CASSVEAYYEQYF.

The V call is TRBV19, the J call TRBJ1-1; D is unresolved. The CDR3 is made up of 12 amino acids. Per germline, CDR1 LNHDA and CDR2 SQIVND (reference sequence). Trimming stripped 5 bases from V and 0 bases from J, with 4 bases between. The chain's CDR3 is CASSHLNTEAFF. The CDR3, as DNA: TGTGCCAGTAGTCACTTGAACACTGAAGCTTTCTTT.

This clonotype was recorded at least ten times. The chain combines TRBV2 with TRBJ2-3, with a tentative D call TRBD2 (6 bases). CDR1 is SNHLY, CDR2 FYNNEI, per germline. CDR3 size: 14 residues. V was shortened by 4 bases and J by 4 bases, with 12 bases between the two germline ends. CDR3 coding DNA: TGTGCCAGCAGTGTGACTAGTGTCCCAGATACGCAGTATTTT. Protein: CASSVTSVPDTQYF.

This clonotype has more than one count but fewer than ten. CDR3 DNA sequence: TGTGCCAGCAGCCAATCCAGGACTAGCGGGTCCTACAATGAGCAGTTCTTC. Amino acid sequence: CASSQSRTSGSYNEQFF. V gene TRBV14 combines with J gene TRBJ2-1; 11 bases are shared with TRBD2. This CDR3 has 17 residues. V shed 2 bases and J 1 base; nucleotides not matched to a gene: 4. Germline V gene sequence: CDR1 SGHDN, CDR2 FVKESK.

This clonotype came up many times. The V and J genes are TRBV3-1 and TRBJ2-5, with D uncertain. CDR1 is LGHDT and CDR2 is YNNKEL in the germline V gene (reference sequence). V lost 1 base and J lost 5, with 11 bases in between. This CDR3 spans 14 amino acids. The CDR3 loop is CASSQARWAETQYF. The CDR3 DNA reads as TGTGCCAGCAGCCAAGCAAGATGGGCGGAGACCCAGTACTTC.

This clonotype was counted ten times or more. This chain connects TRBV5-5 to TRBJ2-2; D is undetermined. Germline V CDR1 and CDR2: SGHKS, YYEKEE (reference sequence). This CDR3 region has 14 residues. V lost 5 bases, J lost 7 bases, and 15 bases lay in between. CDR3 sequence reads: CASRQGSSGGELFF. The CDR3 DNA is TGTGCCAGCAGACAAGGATCTAGTGGCGGGGAGCTGTTTTTT.

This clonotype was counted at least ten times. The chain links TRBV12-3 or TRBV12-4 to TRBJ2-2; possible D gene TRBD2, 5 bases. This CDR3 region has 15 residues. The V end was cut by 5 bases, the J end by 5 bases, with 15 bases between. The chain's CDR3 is CASSPTRAGTGELFF. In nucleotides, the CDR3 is TGTGCCAGCAGTCCAACTAGGGCCGGAACCGGGGAGCTGTTTTTT.

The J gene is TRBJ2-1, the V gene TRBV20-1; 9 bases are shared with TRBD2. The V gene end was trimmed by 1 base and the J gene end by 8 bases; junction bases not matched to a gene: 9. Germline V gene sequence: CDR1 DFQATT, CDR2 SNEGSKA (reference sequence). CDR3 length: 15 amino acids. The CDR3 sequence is CSARALEREVHEQFF. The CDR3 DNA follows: TGCAGTGCTAGAGCCCTGGAGCGGGAGGTTCATGAGCAGTTCTTC.

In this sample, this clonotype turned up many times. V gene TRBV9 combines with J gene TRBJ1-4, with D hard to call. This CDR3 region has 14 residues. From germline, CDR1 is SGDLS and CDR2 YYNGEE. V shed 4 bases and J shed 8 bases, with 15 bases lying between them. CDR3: CASSQTFRAEKLFF. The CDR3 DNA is TGTGCCAGCAGCCAGACTTTTAGGGCGGAAAAACTGTTTTTT.

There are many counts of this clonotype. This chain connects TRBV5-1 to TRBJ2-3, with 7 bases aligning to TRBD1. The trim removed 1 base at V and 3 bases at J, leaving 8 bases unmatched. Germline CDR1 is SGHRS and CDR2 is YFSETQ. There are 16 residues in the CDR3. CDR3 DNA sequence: TGCGCCAGCAGCTTGCGACAGGGAAGAATAACAGATACGCAGTATTTT. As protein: CASSLRQGRITDTQYF.

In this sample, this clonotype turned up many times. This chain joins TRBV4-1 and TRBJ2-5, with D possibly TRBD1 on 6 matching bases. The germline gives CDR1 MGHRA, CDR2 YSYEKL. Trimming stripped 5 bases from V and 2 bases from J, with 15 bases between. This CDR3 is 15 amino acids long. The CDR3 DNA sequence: TGCGCCAGCAGCGATACAGGGAAGGATCAAGAGACCCAGTACTTC. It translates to CASSDTGKDQETQYF.

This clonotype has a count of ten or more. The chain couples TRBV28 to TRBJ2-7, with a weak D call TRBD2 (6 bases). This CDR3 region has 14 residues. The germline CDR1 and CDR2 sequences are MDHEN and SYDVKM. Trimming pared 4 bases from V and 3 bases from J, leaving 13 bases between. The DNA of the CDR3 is TGTGCCAGCAGTTCCGGGACTGGCCTCTACGAGCAGTACTTC. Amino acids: CASSSGTGLYEQYF.

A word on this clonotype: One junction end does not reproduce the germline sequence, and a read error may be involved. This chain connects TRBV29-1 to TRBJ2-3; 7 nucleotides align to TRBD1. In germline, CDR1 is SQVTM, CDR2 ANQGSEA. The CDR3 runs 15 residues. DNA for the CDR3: TGCAGCGTCCCGAGACAGGGTGCCTTGACAGATATGCAGTATTTT. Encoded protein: CSVPRQGALTDMQYF.

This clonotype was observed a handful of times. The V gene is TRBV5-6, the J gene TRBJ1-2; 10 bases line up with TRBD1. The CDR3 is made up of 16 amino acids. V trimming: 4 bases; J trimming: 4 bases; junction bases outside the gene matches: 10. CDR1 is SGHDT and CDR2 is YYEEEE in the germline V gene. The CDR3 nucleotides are TGTGCCAGCAGCGGGGGACAGGGGTTATCTATCTATGGCTACACCTTC. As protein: CASSGGQGLSIYGYTF.

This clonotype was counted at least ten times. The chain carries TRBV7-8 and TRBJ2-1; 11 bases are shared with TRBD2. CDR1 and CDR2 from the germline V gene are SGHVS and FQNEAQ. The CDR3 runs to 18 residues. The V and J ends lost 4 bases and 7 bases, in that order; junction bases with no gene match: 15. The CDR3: CASSSRDLTSGRWNEQFF. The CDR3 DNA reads TGTGCCAGCAGCTCGCGAGATTTAACTAGCGGGAGATGGAATGAGCAGTTCTTC.